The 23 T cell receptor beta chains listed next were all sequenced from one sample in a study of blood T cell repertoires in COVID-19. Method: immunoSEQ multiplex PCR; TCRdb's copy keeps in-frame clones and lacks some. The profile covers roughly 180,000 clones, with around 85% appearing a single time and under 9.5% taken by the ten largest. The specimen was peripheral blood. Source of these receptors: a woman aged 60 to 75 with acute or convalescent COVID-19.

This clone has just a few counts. The CDR3 DNA reads TGTGCCAGCAGGCCCCCCGGGGGACCAAGCAACACCATATATTTT. Its protein product is CASRPPGGPSNTIYF. The genes are TRBV28 and TRBJ1-3; D is possibly TRBD1 (5 bases). In germline, CDR1 is MDHEN, CDR2 SYDVKM. The length of the CDR3 is 15 residues. The germline V and J ends were trimmed by 6 bases and 7 bases, with 19 bases remaining between them.

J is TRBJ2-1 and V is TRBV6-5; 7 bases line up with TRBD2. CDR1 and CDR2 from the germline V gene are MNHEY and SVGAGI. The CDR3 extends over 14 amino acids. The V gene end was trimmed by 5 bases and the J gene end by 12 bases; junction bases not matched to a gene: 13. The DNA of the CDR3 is TGTGCCAGCAGTCCCTTCGATGCTAGCGGCCCGCAGTTCTTC. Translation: CASSPFDASGPQFF.

In DNA form, the CDR3 reads TGTGCCACCAGCAGAGGGTTCTCGGATAATTCACCCCTCCACTTT. It translates to CATSRGFSDNSPLHF. This chain connects TRBV15 to TRBJ1-6, with D uncertain. The CDR3 length is 15 residues. V shed 1 base and J shed 5 bases, with 9 bases lying between them. Germline V gene sequence: CDR1 LNHNV, CDR2 YYDKDF (reference sequence).

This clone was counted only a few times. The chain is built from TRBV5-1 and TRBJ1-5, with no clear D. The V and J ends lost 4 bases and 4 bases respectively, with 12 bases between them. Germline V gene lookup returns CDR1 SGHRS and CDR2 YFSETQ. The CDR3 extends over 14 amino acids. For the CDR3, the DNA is TGCGCCAGCAGCCCGACGACTGGGAATCAGCCCCAGCATTTT. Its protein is CASSPTTGNQPQHF.

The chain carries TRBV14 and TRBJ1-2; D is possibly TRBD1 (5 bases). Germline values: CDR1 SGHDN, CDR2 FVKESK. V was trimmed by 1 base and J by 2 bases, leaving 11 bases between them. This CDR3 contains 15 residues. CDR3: CASSQAIGGNYGYTF. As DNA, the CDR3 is TGTGCCAGCAGCCAAGCGATTGGGGGGAACTATGGCTACACCTTC.

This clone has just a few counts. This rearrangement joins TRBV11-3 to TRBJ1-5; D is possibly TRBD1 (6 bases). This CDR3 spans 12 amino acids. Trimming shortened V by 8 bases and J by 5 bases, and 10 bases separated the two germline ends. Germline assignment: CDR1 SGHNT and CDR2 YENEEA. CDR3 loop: CASSAGDQPQHF. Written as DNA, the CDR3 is TGTGCCAGCTCGGCAGGGGATCAGCCCCAGCATTTT.

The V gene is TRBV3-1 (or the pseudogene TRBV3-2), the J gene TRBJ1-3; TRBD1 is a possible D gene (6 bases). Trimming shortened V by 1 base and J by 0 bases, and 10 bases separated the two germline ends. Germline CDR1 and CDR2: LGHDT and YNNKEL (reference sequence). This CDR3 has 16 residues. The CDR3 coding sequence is TGTGCCAGCAGCCAAGGAGGGGGGGGCTCTGGAAACACCATATATTTT. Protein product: CASSQGGGGSGNTIYF.

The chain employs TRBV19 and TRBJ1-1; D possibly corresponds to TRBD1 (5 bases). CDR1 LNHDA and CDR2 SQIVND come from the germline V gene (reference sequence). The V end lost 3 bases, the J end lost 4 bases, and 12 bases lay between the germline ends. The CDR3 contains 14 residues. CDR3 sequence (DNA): TGTGCCAGTAGTATCTTCAGGGAGGGCACTGAAGCTTTCTTT. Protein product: CASSIFREGTEAFF.

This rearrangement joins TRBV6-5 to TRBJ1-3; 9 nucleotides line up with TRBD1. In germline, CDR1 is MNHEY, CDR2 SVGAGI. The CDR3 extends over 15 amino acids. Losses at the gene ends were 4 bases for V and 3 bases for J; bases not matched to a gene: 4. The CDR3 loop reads CASSSRQGGGNTIYF. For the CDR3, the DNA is TGTGCCAGCAGTTCACGACAGGGGGGTGGAAACACCATATATTTT.

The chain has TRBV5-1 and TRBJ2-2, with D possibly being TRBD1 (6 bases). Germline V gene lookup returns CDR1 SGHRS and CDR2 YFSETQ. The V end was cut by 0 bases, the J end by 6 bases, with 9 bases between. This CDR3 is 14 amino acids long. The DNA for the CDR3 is TGCGCCAGCAGCTTGGCGAGGGGGTCCGGGGAGCTGTTTTTT. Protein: CASSLARGSGELFF. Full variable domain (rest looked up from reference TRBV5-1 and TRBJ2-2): KAGVTQTPRYLIKTRGQQVTLSCSPISGHRSVSWYQQTPGQGLQFLFEYFSETQRNKGNFPGRFSGRQFSNSRSEMNVSTLELGDSALYLCASSLARGSGELFFGEGSRLTVL.

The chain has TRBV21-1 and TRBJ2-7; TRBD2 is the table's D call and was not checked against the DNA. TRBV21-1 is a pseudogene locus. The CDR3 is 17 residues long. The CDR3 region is CASSRGLSGRHNYEQYV. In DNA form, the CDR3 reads TGTGCCAGCAGCAGAGGTCTTAGCGGGAGGCACAACTACGAGCAGTACGTC.

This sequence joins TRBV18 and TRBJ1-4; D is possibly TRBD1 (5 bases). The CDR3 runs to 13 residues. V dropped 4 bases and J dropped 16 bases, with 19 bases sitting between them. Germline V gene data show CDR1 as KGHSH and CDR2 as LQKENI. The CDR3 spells CASSLNSRENPFF. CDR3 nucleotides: TGTGCCAGCTCACTCAATTCCAGGGAAAACCCGTTTTTT.

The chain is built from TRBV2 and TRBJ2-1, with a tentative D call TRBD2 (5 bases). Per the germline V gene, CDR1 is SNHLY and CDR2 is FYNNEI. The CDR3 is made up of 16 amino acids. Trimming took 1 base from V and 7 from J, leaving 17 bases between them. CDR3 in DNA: TGTGCCAGCAGTGAAGGAAGGTGGGAGAAGGCAAATGAGCAGTTCTTC. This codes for CASSEGRWEKANEQFF. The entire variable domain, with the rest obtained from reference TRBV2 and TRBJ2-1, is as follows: EPEVTQTPSHQVTQMGQEVILRCVPISNHLYFYWYRQILGQKVEFLVSFYNNEISEKSEIFDDQFSVERPDGSNFTLKIRSTKLEDSAMYFCASSEGRWEKANEQFFGPGTRLTVL.

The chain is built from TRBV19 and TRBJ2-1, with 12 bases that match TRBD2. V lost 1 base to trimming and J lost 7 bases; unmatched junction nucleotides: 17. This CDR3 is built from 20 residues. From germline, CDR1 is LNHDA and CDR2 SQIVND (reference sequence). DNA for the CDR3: TGTGCCAGTAGTATAGGGGGGTCTAGCGGGAGGGCGGGTAGGCGGAATGAGCAGTTCTTC. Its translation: CASSIGGSSGRAGRRNEQFF.

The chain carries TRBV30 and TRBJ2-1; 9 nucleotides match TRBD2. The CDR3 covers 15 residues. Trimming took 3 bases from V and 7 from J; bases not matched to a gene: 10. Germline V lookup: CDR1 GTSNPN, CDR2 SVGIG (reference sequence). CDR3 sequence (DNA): TGTGCCTGGAGAGCCGTCGGCGGGAGGGTGAATGAGCAGTTCTTC. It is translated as CAWRAVGGRVNEQFF.

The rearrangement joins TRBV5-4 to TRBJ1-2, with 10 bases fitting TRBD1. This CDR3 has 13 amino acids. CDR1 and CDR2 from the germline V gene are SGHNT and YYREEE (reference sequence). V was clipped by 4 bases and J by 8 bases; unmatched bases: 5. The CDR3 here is CASSRQGAAGYTF. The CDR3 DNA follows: TGTGCCAGCAGCCGACAGGGGGCGGCGGGCTACACCTTC.

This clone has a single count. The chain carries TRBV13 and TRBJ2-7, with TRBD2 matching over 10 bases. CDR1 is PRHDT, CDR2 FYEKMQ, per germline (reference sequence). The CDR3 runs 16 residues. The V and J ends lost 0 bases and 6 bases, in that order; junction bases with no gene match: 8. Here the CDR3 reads CASSLGGTSVVPEQYF. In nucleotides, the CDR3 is TGTGCCAGCAGCTTAGGCGGGACTAGCGTAGTCCCCGAGCAGTACTTC.

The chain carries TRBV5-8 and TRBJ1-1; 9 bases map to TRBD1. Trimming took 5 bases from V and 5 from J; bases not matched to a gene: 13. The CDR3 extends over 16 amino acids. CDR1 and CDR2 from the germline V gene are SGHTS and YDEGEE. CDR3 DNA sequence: TGTGCCAGCAGACCCCGACCGGGACAGGGTAGGACTGAAGCTTTCTTT. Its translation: CASRPRPGQGRTEAFF.

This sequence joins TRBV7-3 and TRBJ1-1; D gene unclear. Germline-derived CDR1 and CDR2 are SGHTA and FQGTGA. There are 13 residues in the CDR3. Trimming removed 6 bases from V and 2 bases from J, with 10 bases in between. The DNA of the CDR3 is TGTGCCAGCAGGTCACAGAGTAACACTGAAGCTTTCTTT. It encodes CASRSQSNTEAFF.

CDR3 DNA: TGCGCCAGCAGCTTGGGGGAGGGGGAAGCTTTCTTT. Translation: CASSLGEGEAFF. The rearrangement links TRBV5-1 to TRBJ1-1, with TRBD1 as a possible D gene (5 bases). V gave up 0 bases and J gave up 8 bases, with 8 bases separating them. The CDR3 contains 12 residues. CDR1 is SGHRS and CDR2 is YFSETQ in the germline V gene.

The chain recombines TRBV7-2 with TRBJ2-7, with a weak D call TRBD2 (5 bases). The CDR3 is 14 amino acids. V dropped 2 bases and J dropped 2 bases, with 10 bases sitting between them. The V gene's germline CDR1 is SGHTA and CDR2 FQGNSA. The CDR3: CASSLNGGPYEQYF. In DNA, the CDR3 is TGTGCCAGCAGCTTAAATGGCGGGCCCTACGAGCAGTACTTC.

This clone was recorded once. In nucleotides, the CDR3 is TGTGCCAGCAGCGCGCTCACCCGGGACAGGGTCTATGGCTACACCTTC. Translation: CASSALTRDRVYGYTF. The chain has TRBV5-4 and TRBJ1-2; TRBD1 matches 9 bases. Germline CDR1 SGHNT, CDR2 YYREEE (reference sequence). The CDR3 contains 16 residues. V lost 4 bases and J lost 4; bases outside the gene matches: 11.

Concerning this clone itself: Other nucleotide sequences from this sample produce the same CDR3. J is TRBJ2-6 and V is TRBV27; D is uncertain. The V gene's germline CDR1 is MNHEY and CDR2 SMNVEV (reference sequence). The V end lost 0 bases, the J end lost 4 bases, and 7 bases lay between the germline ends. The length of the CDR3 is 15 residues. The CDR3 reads CASSLSLAGANVLTF. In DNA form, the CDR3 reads TGTGCCAGCAGTTTATCGCTCGCGGGGGCCAACGTCCTGACTTTC.